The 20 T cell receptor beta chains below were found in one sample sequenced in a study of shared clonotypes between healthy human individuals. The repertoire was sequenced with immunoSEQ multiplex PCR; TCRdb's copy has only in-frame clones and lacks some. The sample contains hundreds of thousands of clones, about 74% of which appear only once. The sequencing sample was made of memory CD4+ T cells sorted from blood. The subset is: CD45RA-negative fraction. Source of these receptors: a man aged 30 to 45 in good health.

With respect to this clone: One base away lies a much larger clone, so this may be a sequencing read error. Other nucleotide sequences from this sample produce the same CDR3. Here the CDR3 reads CASSERGDTQYF. The CDR3 region has the DNA TGCGCCAGCAGTGAGCGAGGAGATACGCAGTATTTT. V usage is TRBV10-1 and J usage is TRBJ2-3, with no clear D. Trimming stripped 2 bases from V and 5 bases from J, with 5 bases between. Germline V gene sequence: CDR1 WNHNN, CDR2 SYGVQD (reference sequence). This CDR3 is 12 amino acids long.

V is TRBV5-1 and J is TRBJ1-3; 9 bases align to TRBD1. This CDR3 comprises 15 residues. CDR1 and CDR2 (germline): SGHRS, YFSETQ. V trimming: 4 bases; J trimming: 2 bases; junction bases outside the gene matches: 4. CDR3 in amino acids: CASSQGQGPGNTIYF. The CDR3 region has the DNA TGCGCCAGCAGCCAGGGACAGGGACCTGGAAACACCATATATTTT.

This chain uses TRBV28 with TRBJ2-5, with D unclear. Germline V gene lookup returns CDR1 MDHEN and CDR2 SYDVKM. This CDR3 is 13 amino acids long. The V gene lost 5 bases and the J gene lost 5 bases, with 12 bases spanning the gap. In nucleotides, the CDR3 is TGTGCCAGCAGTCCCAGTTTGGGGGAGACCCAGTACTTC. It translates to CASSPSLGETQYF.

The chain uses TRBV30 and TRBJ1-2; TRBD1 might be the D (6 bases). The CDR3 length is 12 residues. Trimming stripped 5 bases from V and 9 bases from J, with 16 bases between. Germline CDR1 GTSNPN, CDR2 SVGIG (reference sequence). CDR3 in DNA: TGTGCCTGGTCAGGGGCAGATATGAGCTACACCTTC. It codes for CAWSGADMSYTF.

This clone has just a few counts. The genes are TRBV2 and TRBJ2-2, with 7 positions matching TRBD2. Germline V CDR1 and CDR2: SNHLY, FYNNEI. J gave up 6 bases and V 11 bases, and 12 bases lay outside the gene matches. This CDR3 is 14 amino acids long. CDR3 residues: CASGRVGGAGELFF. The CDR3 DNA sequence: TGTGCCTCCGGCCGGGTTGGGGGGGCCGGGGAGCTGTTTTTT.

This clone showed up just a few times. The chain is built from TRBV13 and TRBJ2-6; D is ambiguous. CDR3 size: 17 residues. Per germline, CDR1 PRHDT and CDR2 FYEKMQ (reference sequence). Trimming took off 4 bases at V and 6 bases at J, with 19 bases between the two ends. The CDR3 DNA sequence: TGTGCCAGCAGCTCCAGCACTCCGGGCTTCCTGGCCAACGTCCTGACTTTC. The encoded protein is CASSSSTPGFLANVLTF. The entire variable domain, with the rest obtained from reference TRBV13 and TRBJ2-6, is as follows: AAGVIQSPRHLIKEKRETATLKCYPIPRHDTVYWYQQGPGQDPQFLISFYEKMQSDKGSIPDRFSAQQFSDYHSELNMSSLELGDSALYFCASSSSTPGFLANVLTFGAGSRLTVL.

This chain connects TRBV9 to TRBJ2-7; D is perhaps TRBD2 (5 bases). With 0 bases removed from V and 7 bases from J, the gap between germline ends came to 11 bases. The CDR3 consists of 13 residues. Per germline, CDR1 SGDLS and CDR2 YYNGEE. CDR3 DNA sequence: TGTGCCAGCAGCGTAGGAGGGCTCGAGGAGCAGTACTTC. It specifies CASSVGGLEEQYF. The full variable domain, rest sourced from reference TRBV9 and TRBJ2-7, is DSGVTQTPKHLITATGQRVTLRCSPRSGDLSVYWYQQSLDQGLQFLIQYYNGEERAKGNILERFSAQQFPDLHSELNLSSLELGDSALYFCASSVGGLEEQYFGPGTRLTVT.

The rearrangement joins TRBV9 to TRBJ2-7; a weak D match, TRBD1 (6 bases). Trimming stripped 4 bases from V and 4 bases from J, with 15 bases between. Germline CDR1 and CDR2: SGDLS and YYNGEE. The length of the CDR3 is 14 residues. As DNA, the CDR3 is TGTGCCAGCAGCCCCCGACAGGACCGATACGAGCAGTACTTC. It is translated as CASSPRQDRYEQYF.

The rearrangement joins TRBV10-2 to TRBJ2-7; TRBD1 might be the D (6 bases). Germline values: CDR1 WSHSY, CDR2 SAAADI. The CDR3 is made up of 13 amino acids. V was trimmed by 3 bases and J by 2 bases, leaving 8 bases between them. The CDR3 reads CASSEQGPYEQYF. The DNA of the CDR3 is TGCGCCAGCAGTGAACAGGGACCCTACGAGCAGTACTTC.

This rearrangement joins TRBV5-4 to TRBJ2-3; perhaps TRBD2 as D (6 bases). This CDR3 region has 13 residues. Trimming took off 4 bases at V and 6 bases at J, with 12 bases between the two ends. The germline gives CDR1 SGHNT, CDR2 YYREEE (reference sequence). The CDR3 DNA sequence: TGTGCCAGCAGCCAACGGGACTTTGATACGCAGTATTTT. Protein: CASSQRDFDTQYF.

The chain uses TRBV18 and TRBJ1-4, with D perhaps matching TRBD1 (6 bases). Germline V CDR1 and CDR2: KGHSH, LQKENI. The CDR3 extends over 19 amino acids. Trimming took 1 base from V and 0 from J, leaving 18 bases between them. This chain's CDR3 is CASSPLARTGIATNEKLFF. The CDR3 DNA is TGTGCCAGCTCACCACTGGCCAGAACAGGGATTGCAACTAATGAAAAACTGTTTTTT.

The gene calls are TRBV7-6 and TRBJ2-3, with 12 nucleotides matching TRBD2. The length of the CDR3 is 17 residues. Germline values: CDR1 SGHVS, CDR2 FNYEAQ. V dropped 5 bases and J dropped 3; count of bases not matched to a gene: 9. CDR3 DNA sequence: TGTGCCAGCAGCCAAGGGACTAGCGGGTCTAGGACAGATACGCAGTATTTT. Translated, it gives CASSQGTSGSRTDTQYF.

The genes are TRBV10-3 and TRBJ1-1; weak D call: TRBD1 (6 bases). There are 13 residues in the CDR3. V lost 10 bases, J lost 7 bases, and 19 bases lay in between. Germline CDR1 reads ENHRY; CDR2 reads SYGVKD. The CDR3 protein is CATSNRDNSEAFF. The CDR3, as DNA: TGTGCCACTTCGAACAGGGATAATAGTGAAGCTTTCTTT.

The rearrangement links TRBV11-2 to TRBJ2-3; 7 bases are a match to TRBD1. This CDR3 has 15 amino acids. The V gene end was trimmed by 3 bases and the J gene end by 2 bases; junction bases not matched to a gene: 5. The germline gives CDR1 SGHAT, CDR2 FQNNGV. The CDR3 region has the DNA TGTGCCAGCAGCTTGAACAGGGGCAACACAGATACGCAGTATTTT. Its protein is CASSLNRGNTDTQYF.

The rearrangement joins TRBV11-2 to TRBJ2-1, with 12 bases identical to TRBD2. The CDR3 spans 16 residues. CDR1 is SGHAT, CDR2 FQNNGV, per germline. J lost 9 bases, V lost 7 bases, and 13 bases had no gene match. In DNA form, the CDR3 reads TGTGCCAGCATCCAGGGGGGCAGGGGACTAGCGGGTGAGCAGTTCTTC. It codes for CASIQGGRGLAGEQFF.

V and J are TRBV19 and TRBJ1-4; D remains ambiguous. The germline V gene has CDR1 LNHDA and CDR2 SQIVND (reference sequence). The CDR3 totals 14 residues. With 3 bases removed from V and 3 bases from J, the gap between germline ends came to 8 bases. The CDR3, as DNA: TGTGCCAGTAGTATGGGCCGGGCTAATGAAAAACTGTTTTTT. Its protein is CASSMGRANEKLFF. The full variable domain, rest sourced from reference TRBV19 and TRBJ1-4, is DGGITQSPKYLFRKEGQNVTLSCEQNLNHDAMYWYRQDPGQGLRLIYYSQIVNDFQKGDIAEGYSVSREKKESFPLTVTSAQKNPTAFYLCASSMGRANEKLFFGSGTQLSVL.

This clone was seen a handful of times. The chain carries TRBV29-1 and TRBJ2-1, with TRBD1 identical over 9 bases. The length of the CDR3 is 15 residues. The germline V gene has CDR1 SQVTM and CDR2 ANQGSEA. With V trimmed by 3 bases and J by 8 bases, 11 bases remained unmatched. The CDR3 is CSVDNPTGGGYEQFF. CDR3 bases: TGCAGCGTTGACAACCCAACAGGGGGCGGCTATGAGCAGTTCTTC.

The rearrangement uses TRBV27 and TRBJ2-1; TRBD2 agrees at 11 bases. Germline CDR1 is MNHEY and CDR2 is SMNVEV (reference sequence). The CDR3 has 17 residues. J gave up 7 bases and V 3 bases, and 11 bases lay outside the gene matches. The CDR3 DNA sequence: TGTGCCAGCAGTTTCCGTTTAACTAGCGGGAGCGGTAATGAGCAGTTCTTC. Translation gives CASSFRLTSGSGNEQFF.

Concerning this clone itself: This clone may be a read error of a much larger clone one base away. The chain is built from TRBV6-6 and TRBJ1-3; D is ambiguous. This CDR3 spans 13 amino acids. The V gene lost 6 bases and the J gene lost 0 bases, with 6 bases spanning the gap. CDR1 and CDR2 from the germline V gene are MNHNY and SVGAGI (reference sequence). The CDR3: CASSRSSGNTIYF. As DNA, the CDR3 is TGTGCCAGCAGCCGGAGCTCTGGAAACACCATATATTTT.

CDR3 region: CAWSRPNEQFF. CDR3 in DNA: TGTGCCTGGAGTCGCCCAAATGAGCAGTTCTTC. This sequence joins TRBV30 and TRBJ2-1, with D hard to call. Trimming took 2 bases from V and 7 from J, leaving 6 bases between them. Looked up from germline, CDR1 is GTSNPN and CDR2 is SVGIG (reference sequence). The CDR3 contains 11 residues. Full variable domain (remainder filled in from reference TRBV30 and TRBJ2-1): SQTIHQWPATLVQPVGSPLSLECTVEGTSNPNLYWYRQAAGRGLQLLFYSVGIGQISSEVPQNLSASRPQDRQFILSSKKLLLSDSGFYLCAWSRPNEQFFGPGTRLTVL.